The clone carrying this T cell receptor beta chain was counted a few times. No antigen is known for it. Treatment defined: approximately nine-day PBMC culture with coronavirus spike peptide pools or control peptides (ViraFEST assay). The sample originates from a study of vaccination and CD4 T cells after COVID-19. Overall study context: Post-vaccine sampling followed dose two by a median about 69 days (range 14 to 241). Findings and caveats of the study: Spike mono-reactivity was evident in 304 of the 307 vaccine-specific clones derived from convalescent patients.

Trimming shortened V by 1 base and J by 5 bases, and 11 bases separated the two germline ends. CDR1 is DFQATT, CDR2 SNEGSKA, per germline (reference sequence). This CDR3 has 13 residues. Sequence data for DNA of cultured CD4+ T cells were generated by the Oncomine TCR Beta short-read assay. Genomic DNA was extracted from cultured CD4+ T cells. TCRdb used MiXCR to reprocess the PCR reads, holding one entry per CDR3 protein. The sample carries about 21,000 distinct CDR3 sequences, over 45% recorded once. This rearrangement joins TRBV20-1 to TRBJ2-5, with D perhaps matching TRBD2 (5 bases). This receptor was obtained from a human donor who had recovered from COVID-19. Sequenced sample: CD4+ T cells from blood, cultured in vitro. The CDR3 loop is CSARGEMGETQYF. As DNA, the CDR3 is TGCAGTGCTAGAGGGGAGATGGGTGAGACCCAGTACTTC.